This T cell receptor beta chain is from a study of blood T cell repertoires in COVID-19 (dated by TCRdb to 2018 to 2021). Regarding the research as a whole: Samples covering the acute and convalescent phases of COVID-19 were provided by collaborators in the United States, Italy and Spain. The prospective study material was composed of cDNA or gDNA derived from T cells, B-cell-depleted T cells, or PBMCs. Deeply sampled blood TCRbeta repertoires from subjects exposed to, actively infected with, or recovered from COVID-19 were included in the dataset. The repertoires were made available in a free public database intended to serve as a resource for research on the immune response to SARS-CoV-2. The samples were drawn from two sources: the first 160 participants of the ongoing ImmuneRACE study, and 1,200 or so subjects contributed by 6 global collaborators. Sample metadata almost always included a de-identified subject ID, COVID-19 status, age in years and sex. Where available, HLA class I and class II types were obtained from metadata supplied by the sample provider rather than from assay-based typing.

The collaborating institutions used their own protocols to collect whole blood in K2EDTA tubes. For TCRbeta analysis, collaborators shipped samples in one of three forms: frozen whole blood, isolated PBMCs, or DNA extracted from either of those sample types. Trimming accounts for 4 bases at V and 2 bases at J, while the number of junction bases matched to no gene is 6. From cysteine to phenylalanine, the CDR3 is 17 amino acids long. The read is trimmed to its CDR3 DNA, 51 bases read in frame from base 1. The germline V gene encodes CDR1 SGHNT and CDR2 YYREEE (reference sequence). The immunoSEQ Assay, a bias-controlled multiplex PCR, was used to amplify TCRbeta CDR3 regions from genomic DNA. Concerning the study's data processing: Within the assay, amplification of reference gene primers was used to estimate how many nucleated cells each sample contained. Sequence reads were collapsed and filtered to measure the absolute abundance of every unique TCRbeta CDR3 rearrangement. For each sample, productive Simpson clonality was calculated by taking the square root of Simpson's diversity index across productive rearrangements. TCRdb retrieved this table from immuneACCESS and kept in-frame rearrangements only. Not all clones are present; in checked studies, unresolved V genes account for under half, and no reason is known for the remainder. V, J and clone size are taken as reported in that table, and D and trimming were inferred from the DNA itself. In this sample the table shows more than 25,000 clones, roughly 87% of which occur a single time. The biggest ten clones account for about 48% of the sample.

On this clone itself: Its antigen target is currently unknown. Per-base qualities were not stored, and no clone one base away is much larger.

The paper as a whole reports these results and caveats: Clinical and demographic metadata were provided uncurated, with the amount varying by source and participant.

The V gene is TRBV5-4 and the J gene is TRBJ2-1; 13 of the junction bases match TRBD2. This clonotype was obtained from a human donor with acute or convalescent COVID-19. The donor label of this sample is uncertain. The sequencing input was peripheral blood. The DNA sequence is as follows: TGTGCCAGCAGCAATCCTACTAGCGGGAGGGCCTACAATGAGCAGTTCTTC. Protein translation: CASSNPTSGRAYNEQFF.